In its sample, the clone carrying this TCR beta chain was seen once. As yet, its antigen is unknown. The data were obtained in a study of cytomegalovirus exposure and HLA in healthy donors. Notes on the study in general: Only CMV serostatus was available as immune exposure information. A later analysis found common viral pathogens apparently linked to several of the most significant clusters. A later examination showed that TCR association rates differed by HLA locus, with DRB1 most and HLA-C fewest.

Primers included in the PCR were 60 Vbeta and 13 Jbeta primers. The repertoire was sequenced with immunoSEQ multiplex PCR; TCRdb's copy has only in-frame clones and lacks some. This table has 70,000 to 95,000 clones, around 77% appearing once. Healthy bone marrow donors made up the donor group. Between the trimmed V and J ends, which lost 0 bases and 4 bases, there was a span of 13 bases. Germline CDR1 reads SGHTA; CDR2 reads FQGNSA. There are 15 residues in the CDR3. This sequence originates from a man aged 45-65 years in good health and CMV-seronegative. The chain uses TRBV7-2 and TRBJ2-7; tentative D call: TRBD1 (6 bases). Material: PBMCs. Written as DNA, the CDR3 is TGTGCCAGCAGCTTAGCGCTGGGGGCGTCGTACGAGCAGTACTTC. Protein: CASSLALGASYEQYF.